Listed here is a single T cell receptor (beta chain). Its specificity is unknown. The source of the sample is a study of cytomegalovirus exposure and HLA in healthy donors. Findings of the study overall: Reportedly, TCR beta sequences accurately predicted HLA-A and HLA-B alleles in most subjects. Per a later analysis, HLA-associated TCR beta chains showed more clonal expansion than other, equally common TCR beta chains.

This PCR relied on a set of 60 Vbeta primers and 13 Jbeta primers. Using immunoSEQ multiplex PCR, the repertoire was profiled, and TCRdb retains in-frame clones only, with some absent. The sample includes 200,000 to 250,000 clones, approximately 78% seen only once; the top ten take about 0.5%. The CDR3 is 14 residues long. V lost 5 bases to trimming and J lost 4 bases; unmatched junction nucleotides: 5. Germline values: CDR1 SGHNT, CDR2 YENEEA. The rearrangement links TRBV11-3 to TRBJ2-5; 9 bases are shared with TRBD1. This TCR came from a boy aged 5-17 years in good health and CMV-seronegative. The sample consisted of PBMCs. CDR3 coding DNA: TGTGCCAGCAGCCTAAGGACAGGGGCAGAGACCCAGTACTTC. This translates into CASSLRTGAETQYF.